The clone carrying this T cell receptor (beta chain) was detected many times. What it binds is unknown. These data belong to a study of blood T cells in healthy people across ages. Study-wide points: Donors of long life had a larger count of naive CD4+ cells and greater diversity than aged donors. Estimates drawn from one million T cells were deemed to understate diversity.

Germline V CDR1 and CDR2: SGHRS, YFSETQ. The V end was cut by 2 bases, the J end by 1 base, with 9 bases between. This CDR3 is 14 amino acids long. Sample-barcoded 5' priming and a J-beta primer mix drove a second PCR of about 7 to 11 cycles. Sequencing recovered at least 2.5 million CDR3-containing paired-end reads from each sample. TCRdb fed the 5' RACE reads into MiXCR, producing one record per CDR3 protein. The repertoire consists of hundreds of thousands of distinct CDR3 sequences, with under 30% occurring once and the leading ten covering 7.5% to 9%. The sample was also linked to a second study, of T cells of mothers and their children.

What was sequenced was blood. The clonotype was recovered from a boy aged 5-17 years in good health. This chain connects TRBV5-1 to TRBJ2-5; D might be TRBD1 (5 bases). CDR3 sequence reads: CASSFGHIQETQYF. In DNA, the CDR3 is TGCGCCAGCAGCTTTGGACATATCCAAGAGACCCAGTACTTC. Looking up the rest from reference TRBV5-1 and TRBJ2-5 gives the full variable domain: KAGVTQTPRYLIKTRGQQVTLSCSPISGHRSVSWYQQTPGQGLQFLFEYFSETQRNKGNFPGRFSGRQFSNSRSEMNVSTLELGDSALYLCASSFGHIQETQYFGPGTRLLVL.